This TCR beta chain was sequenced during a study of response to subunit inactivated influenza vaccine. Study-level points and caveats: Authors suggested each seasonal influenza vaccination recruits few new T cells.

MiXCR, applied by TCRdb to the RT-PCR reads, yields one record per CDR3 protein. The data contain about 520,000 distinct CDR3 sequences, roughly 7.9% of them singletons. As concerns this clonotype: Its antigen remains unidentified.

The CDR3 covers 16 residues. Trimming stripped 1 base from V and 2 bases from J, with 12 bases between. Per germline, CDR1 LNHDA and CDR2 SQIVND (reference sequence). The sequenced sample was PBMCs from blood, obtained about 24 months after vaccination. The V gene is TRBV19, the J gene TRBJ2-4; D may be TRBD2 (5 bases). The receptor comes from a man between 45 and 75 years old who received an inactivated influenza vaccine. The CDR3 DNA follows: TGTGCCAGTAGTATAGCCGCCGGGATTCCCAAAAACATTCAGTACTTC. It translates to CASSIAAGIPKNIQYF.